This T cell receptor (beta chain) was found in a study of OX40 agonist ivuxolimab in advanced cancers. Study in general: Six ivuxolimab dose levels, 0.01 to 10 mg/kg, were given intravenously every 2 weeks. Three patients responded partially, comprising one with hepatocellular carcinoma and two with cutaneous melanoma. Overall study results and limits: Expanded clones tended on average to be more numerous among CD8+ T cells than CD4+.

As for this clone: As yet, its antigen is unknown.

This CDR3 contains 13 residues. Trimming took 3 bases from V and 7 from J; bases not matched to a gene: 4. Germline loops: CDR1 SGHTA, CDR2 FQGNSA. Assay used: immunoSEQ multiplex PCR; TCRdb lists only in-frame clones, some missing. The repertoire has some 60,000 clones, roughly nine tenths of them found once; the top ten carry 11% to 15%. The source of this sequence is an adult with an advanced solid tumor such as melanoma, head and neck, liver or kidney cancer. The sequences come from CD4+ or CD8+ T cells sorted from blood, collected in a trial of the OX40 agonist ivuxolimab. J is TRBJ2-3 and V is TRBV7-2, with 7 nucleotides matching TRBD2. The CDR3 protein is CASSFGGVNTQYF. In DNA form, the CDR3 reads TGTGCCAGCAGCTTTGGGGGGGTGAATACGCAGTATTTT.